This TCR beta chain was sequenced in a study of neurological immune-mediated disorders. Study-wide background: Relapsing-remitting forms accounted for about 90% of the 34 multiple sclerosis patients and secondary progressive forms for 3.

This clonotype was seen many times. Germline V lookup: CDR1 SGHRS, CDR2 YFSETQ. This CDR3 is 14 amino acids long. V was trimmed by 2 bases and J by 5 bases, leaving 13 bases between them. MiXCR was run by TCRdb on the 5' RACE reads, yielding one entry per CDR3 protein. The table records around 30,000 distinct CDR3 sequences, approximately 1.6% of them present only once. The source is a woman aged 25 to 39 with multiple sclerosis. Sequencing used PBMCs. The V gene is TRBV5-1, the J gene TRBJ1-1, with unresolved D. This CDR3 reads CASSFSPGTTEAFF. The CDR3 DNA reads TGCGCCAGCAGCTTTAGTCCGGGAACAACTGAAGCTTTCTTT.